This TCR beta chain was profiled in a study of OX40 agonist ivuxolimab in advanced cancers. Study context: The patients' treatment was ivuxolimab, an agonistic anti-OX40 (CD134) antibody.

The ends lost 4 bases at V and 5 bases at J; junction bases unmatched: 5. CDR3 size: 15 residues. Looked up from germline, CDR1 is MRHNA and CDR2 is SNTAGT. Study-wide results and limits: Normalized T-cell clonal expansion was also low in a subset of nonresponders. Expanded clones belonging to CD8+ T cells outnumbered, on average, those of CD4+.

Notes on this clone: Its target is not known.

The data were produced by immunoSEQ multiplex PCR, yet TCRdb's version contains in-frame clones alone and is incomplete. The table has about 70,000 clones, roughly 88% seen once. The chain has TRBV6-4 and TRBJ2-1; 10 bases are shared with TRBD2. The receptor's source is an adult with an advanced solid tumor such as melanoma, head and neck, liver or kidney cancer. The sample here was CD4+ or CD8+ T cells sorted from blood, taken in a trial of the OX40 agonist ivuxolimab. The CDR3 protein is CASSGLAGDNNEQFF. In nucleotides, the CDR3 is TGTGCCAGCAGTGGGCTAGCGGGAGATAACAATGAGCAGTTCTTC.